This T cell receptor (beta chain) was sequenced for a study of blood T cells in healthy people across ages. The CDR3 is 15 residues long. The junction had 5 bases not matched to a gene; V was cut back by 5 bases and J by 2 bases. Germline values: CDR1 SGHDT, CDR2 YYEEEE. The study recruited healthy Caucasian donors from Russia who were aged about 6 to 90. Collection of 7.5 to 10 milliliters of peripheral blood was performed for each donor. This clonotype occurred a few times. Together with a sample-barcoded 5' primer, a J-beta primer mix was included in a second PCR lasting roughly 6 to 12 cycles. Each cDNA was tagged by a template-switch adaptor containing 12 random nucleotides. TCRdb itself ran the 5' RACE reads through MiXCR, one entry per CDR3 protein. Of over 950,000 distinct CDR3 sequences listed, 35% to 40% are singletons.

The gene calls are TRBV5-6 and TRBJ2-2; 8 positions agree with TRBD1. The sequencing input was blood. The sequence derives from a man between 18 and 35 years old in good health. CDR3 DNA: TGTGCCAGCAGTCGGGACAGGAGCAACACCGGGGAGCTGTTTTTT. This gives the protein CASSRDRSNTGELFF.